Below are 30 T cell receptor beta chains sequenced from a single sample in a study of cytomegalovirus exposure and HLA in healthy donors. The PCR had 60 Vbeta and 13 Jbeta primers. Repertoires were generated with immunoSEQ multiplex PCR, while TCRdb's copy carries only in-frame clones and drops some. The sample holds some 120,000 clones, about 78% seen once. Source material: PBMCs. The receptors were gathered from a woman aged 40 to 50 in good health and CMV-seropositive.

CDR3 nucleotide sequence: TGTGCCAGCAGTCACACAGGGGGCACTGAAGCTTTCTTT. Translation: CASSHTGGTEAFF. The V gene is TRBV27, the J gene TRBJ1-1; TRBD1 aligns across 8 bases. The germline V gene encodes CDR1 MNHEY and CDR2 SMNVEV (reference sequence). V gave up 5 bases and J gave up 4 bases; unmatched junction bases: 3. The CDR3 contains 13 residues.

A few counts support this clone. The genes are TRBV6-7 and TRBJ1-1, with TRBD1 as a possible D gene (5 bases). TRBV6-7 is designated an ORF whose function remains uncertain. The V and J ends lost 0 bases and 0 bases respectively, with 14 bases between them. CDR3 size: 17 residues. As DNA, the CDR3 is TGTGCCAGCAGTTACTCGTCAGTAGGGGCAGTGAACACTGAAGCTTTCTTT. Translated: CASSYSSVGAVNTEAFF.

As DNA, the CDR3 is TGCGCCAGCAGCCCCCTGGGGGGGTTGAACACTGAAGCTTTCTTT. Translated: CASSPLGGLNTEAFF. The V and J genes are TRBV5-1 and TRBJ1-1; a weak D match, TRBD1 (5 bases). Per the germline V gene, CDR1 is SGHRS and CDR2 is YFSETQ. Deletions cut 4 bases from V and 0 bases from J, with 13 bases between. The CDR3 sequence is 15 residues long. Variable domain in full (rest from reference TRBV5-1 and TRBJ1-1): KAGVTQTPRYLIKTRGQQVTLSCSPISGHRSVSWYQQTPGQGLQFLFEYFSETQRNKGNFPGRFSGRQFSNSRSEMNVSTLELGDSALYLCASSPLGGLNTEAFFGQGTRLTVV.

The chain joins TRBV11-2 to TRBJ2-7; TRBD1 matches at 7 bases. The junction had 9 bases not matched to a gene; V was cut back by 3 bases and J by 4 bases. CDR3 length: 15 residues. Germline CDR1 reads SGHAT; CDR2 reads FQNNGV. This CDR3 reads CASSFRPGQTYEQYF. Here the CDR3 DNA reads TGTGCCAGCAGCTTCCGGCCGGGACAGACATACGAGCAGTACTTC.

This clone showed up just a few times. The rearrangement joins TRBV10-3 to TRBJ1-1; 8 positions match TRBD1. Germline lookup yields CDR1 ENHRY and CDR2 SYGVKD. The V and J ends lost 3 bases and 6 bases, in that order; junction bases with no gene match: 6. The CDR3 sequence is 14 residues long. The CDR3 sequence is CAISERTGRPEAFF. CDR3 coding DNA: TGTGCCATCAGTGAACGGACAGGGCGGCCTGAAGCTTTCTTT.

The J gene is TRBJ1-4, the V gene TRBV18; D is uncertain. V was trimmed by 3 bases and J by 7 bases, leaving 12 bases between them. Germline V gives CDR1 KGHSH, CDR2 LQKENI. The CDR3 length is 14 residues. The CDR3 region is CASSPIREGEKLFF. Written as DNA, the CDR3 is TGTGCCAGCTCACCTATCAGAGAGGGTGAAAAACTGTTTTTT.

The gene calls are TRBV6-1 and TRBJ1-5, with 7 positions matching TRBD1. J gave up 10 bases and V 7 bases, and 13 bases lay outside the gene matches. This CDR3 is built from 14 residues. Germline V gene data show CDR1 as MNHNS and CDR2 as SASEGT. The chain's CDR3 is CASIGTAGFRPQHF. The CDR3 DNA reads as TGTGCCAGCATTGGGACAGCGGGCTTTCGACCCCAGCATTTT.

This clone appeared a few times. This chain connects TRBV7-2 to TRBJ1-5; TRBD1 is a possible D gene (5 bases). Germline loops: CDR1 SGHTA, CDR2 FQGNSA. CDR3 length equals 15 residues. Trimming took 5 bases from V and 0 from J, leaving 11 bases between them. The chain's CDR3 is CASSRDYYSNQPQHF. For the CDR3, the DNA is TGTGCCAGCAGCCGGGACTATTATAGCAATCAGCCCCAGCATTTT. Based on the CDR3 plus reference TRBV7-2 and TRBJ1-5, the full variable domain is GAGVSQSPSNKVTEKGKDVELRCDPISGHTALYWYRQSLGQGLEFLIYFQGNSAPDKSGLPSDRFSAERTGGSVSTLTIQRTQQEDSAVYLCASSRDYYSNQPQHFGDGTRLSIL.

The V call is TRBV7-3, the J call TRBJ2-3; maybe TRBD2 (6 bases). The V gene's germline CDR1 is SGHTA and CDR2 FQGTGA. V was pared by 5 bases and J by 3 bases, with 15 bases between. This CDR3 region has 15 residues. CDR3 nucleotides: TGTGCCAGCAGCCGGGGGACCGCCACAACAGATACGCAGTATTTT. Its protein product is CASSRGTATTDTQYF.

The V call is TRBV12-5, the J call TRBJ1-1, with 7 positions matching TRBD1. The V gene end was trimmed by 8 bases and the J gene end by 3 bases; junction bases not matched to a gene: 6. The CDR3 covers 13 residues. Germline assignment: CDR1 LGHNT and CDR2 FRNRAP. The CDR3 region is CASRGQSDTEAFF. Here the CDR3 DNA reads TGTGCTAGTAGGGGGCAGTCGGACACTGAAGCTTTCTTT.

A few counts support this clone. V and J are TRBV7-9 and TRBJ2-1, with D hard to call. The CDR3 is 13 amino acids. Germline lookup yields CDR1 SEHNR and CDR2 FQNEAQ (reference sequence). Trimming took 6 bases from V and 6 from J, leaving 12 bases between them. DNA for the CDR3: TGTGCCAGCAGTCTCCTGAGTTCCAATGAGCAGTTCTTC. It codes for CASSLLSSNEQFF.

The chain couples TRBV5-4 to TRBJ1-2; TRBD1 matches 7 bases. Germline V lookup: CDR1 SGHNT, CDR2 YYREEE (reference sequence). The CDR3 length is 13 residues. With 1 base clipped from V and 5 bases from J, the junction kept 2 bases outside the gene matches. The CDR3 DNA reads TGTGCCAGCAGCTTGACAGGGGTATATGGCTACACCTTC. Its protein product is CASSLTGVYGYTF.

CDR3 protein: CATSRGSSKGGYEQYF. CDR3 nucleotide sequence: TGTGCCACCAGCAGAGGATCGTCAAAAGGGGGCTACGAGCAGTACTTC. V gene TRBV15 combines with J gene TRBJ2-7; perhaps TRBD1 as D (6 bases). The CDR3 length is 16 residues. From germline, CDR1 is LNHNV and CDR2 YYDKDF (reference sequence). The ends were cut back, 1 base at V and 3 bases at J, with 16 bases in the middle.

The V gene is TRBV5-1, the J gene TRBJ1-5; 7 positions agree with TRBD1. Germline trimming cut 4 bases from V and 6 bases from J; bases unmatched to any gene: 7. This CDR3 has 14 residues. Per the germline V gene, CDR1 is SGHRS and CDR2 is YFSETQ. The chain's CDR3 is CASSEGQSAQPQHF. Written as DNA, the CDR3 is TGCGCCAGCAGCGAGGGACAGAGCGCTCAGCCCCAGCATTTT. The whole variable domain, filled in from reference TRBV5-1 and TRBJ1-5, reads KAGVTQTPRYLIKTRGQQVTLSCSPISGHRSVSWYQQTPGQGLQFLFEYFSETQRNKGNFPGRFSGRQFSNSRSEMNVSTLELGDSALYLCASSEGQSAQPQHFGDGTRLSIL.

The rearrangement uses TRBV15 and TRBJ1-1; 7 bases fit TRBD1. Germline V gives CDR1 LNHNV, CDR2 YYDKDF (reference sequence). The CDR3 is 16 residues long. V lost 2 bases and J lost 2; bases outside the gene matches: 8. In nucleotides, the CDR3 is TGTGCCACCAGCAGACCGAAGGGGGCAGATAACACTGAAGCTTTCTTT. It yields the protein CATSRPKGADNTEAFF.

The chain uses TRBV14 and TRBJ2-2; D is ambiguous. V was cut by 8 bases and J by 3 bases, with 16 bases left in between. Germline V gene lookup returns CDR1 SGHDN and CDR2 FVKESK. The length of the CDR3 is 15 residues. The CDR3 loop is CASSVQARYTGELFF. DNA of the CDR3: TGTGCCAGCTCGGTGCAGGCCAGATACACCGGGGAGCTGTTTTTT.

V usage is TRBV19 and J usage is TRBJ2-2; TRBD1 might be the D (7 bases). The CDR3 is made up of 15 amino acids. V was pared by 3 bases and J by 5 bases, with 13 bases between. Germline CDR1 is LNHDA and CDR2 is SQIVND (reference sequence). This CDR3 reads CASSIDRAGTGELFF. The CDR3 DNA sequence: TGTGCCAGTAGTATCGACAGGGCGGGGACCGGGGAGCTGTTTTTT.

On this clone: Within the sample, other DNA sequences also encode this same CDR3. The CDR3 spells CASSPGTSNTGELFF. In DNA form, the CDR3 reads TGCGCCAGCAGCCCCGGGACATCCAACACCGGGGAGCTGTTTTTT. V usage is TRBV5-1 and J usage is TRBJ2-2, with D perhaps matching TRBD1 (6 bases). The CDR3 is 15 amino acids. The germline V gene encodes CDR1 SGHRS and CDR2 YFSETQ. Trimming stripped 4 bases from V and 2 bases from J, with 12 bases between.

The V and J genes are TRBV13 and TRBJ2-5; 7 nucleotides align to TRBD1. The CDR3 totals 14 residues. V lost 2 bases and J lost 5; bases outside the gene matches: 5. Germline assignment: CDR1 PRHDT and CDR2 FYEKMQ (reference sequence). CDR3 protein: CASSLTGAEETQYF. CDR3 coding DNA: TGTGCCAGCAGCTTAACAGGGGCTGAGGAGACCCAGTACTTC.

The rearrangement joins TRBV13 to TRBJ2-7; D may be TRBD1 (6 bases). The length of the CDR3 is 14 residues. CDR1 and CDR2 (germline): PRHDT, FYEKMQ (reference sequence). Between the trimmed V and J ends, which lost 0 bases and 0 bases, there was a span of 6 bases. DNA of the CDR3: TGTGCCAGCAGCTTAGGGGACAGCTCCTACGAGCAGTACTTC. Its translation: CASSLGDSSYEQYF.

The rearrangement uses TRBV2 and TRBJ2-2; maybe TRBD2 (5 bases). Germline CDR1 and CDR2: SNHLY and FYNNEI. The CDR3 sequence is 13 residues long. V lost 5 bases, J lost 6 bases, and 10 bases lay in between. CDR3 amino acids: CASSLALPGELFF. The CDR3 bases are TGTGCCAGCAGTCTAGCTCTTCCCGGGGAGCTGTTTTTT.

The V call is TRBV29-1, the J call TRBJ1-1, with D uncertain. Looked up from germline, CDR1 is SQVTM and CDR2 is ANQGSEA. V lost 6 bases to trimming and J lost 1 base, with 12 bases between them. CDR3 length: 13 residues. CDR3 sequence reads: CSVRRVTNTEAFF. CDR3 coding DNA: TGCAGCGTGCGCCGGGTCACGAACACTGAAGCTTTCTTT.

The chain has TRBV7-3 and TRBJ2-3; D unclear. CDR3 size: 14 residues. CDR1 and CDR2 from the germline V gene are SGHTA and FQGTGA. Trimming removed 5 bases at V and 5 bases at J, with 14 bases between. The CDR3 reads CASSIPPTLDTQYF. The CDR3 region has the DNA TGTGCCAGCAGCATCCCGCCGACTTTAGATACGCAGTATTTT.

V and J are TRBV29-1 and TRBJ1-4; D not certain. V was clipped by 7 bases and J by 4 bases, with 13 bases between them. CDR3 length equals 13 residues. Germline V lookup: CDR1 SQVTM, CDR2 ANQGSEA. CDR3: CSAREGDNEKLFF. The CDR3 DNA follows: TGCAGCGCCCGGGAGGGTGATAATGAAAAACTGTTTTTT.

The genes are TRBV5-4 and TRBJ2-5, with 9 bases that match TRBD2. V was clipped by 4 bases and J by 1 base; unmatched bases: 2. Germline lookup yields CDR1 SGHNT and CDR2 YYREEE (reference sequence). This CDR3 region has 14 residues. CDR3 sequence: CASSRSGGQETQYF. CDR3 DNA sequence: TGTGCCAGCAGCCGTAGCGGGGGCCAAGAGACCCAGTACTTC.

This chain's CDR3 is CASSPADSHGYTF. CDR3 in DNA: TGTGCCAGCAGCCCAGCGGACAGCCATGGCTACACCTTC. The rearrangement uses TRBV11-2 and TRBJ1-2, with D possibly TRBD1 on 6 matching bases. Trimming shortened V by 5 bases and J by 6 bases, and 13 bases separated the two germline ends. The CDR3 is made up of 13 amino acids. Germline V gives CDR1 SGHAT, CDR2 FQNNGV.

The chain links TRBV11-2 to TRBJ2-1; D not certain. Germline CDR1 and CDR2: SGHAT and FQNNGV. The V and J ends lost 0 bases and 12 bases respectively, with 12 bases between them. The CDR3 is 13 residues long. The CDR3 bases are TGTGCCAGCAGCTTAGATCTAGGTTTTTCGCAGTTCTTC. This codes for CASSLDLGFSQFF. Together with reference TRBV11-2 and TRBJ2-1, the CDR3 gives the full variable domain: EAGVAQSPRYKIIEKRQSVAFWCNPISGHATLYWYQQILGQGPKLLIQFQNNGVVDDSQLPKDRFSAERLKGVDSTLKIQPAKLEDSAVYLCASSLDLGFSQFFGPGTRLTVL.

This clone was recorded only once. The rearrangement uses TRBV10-3 and TRBJ1-2, with D possibly being TRBD1 (6 bases). The CDR3 is made up of 13 amino acids. V was trimmed by 4 bases and J by 4 bases, leaving 10 bases between them. Germline V gives CDR1 ENHRY, CDR2 SYGVKD. CDR3 bases: TGTGCCATCAGTGGAACGGACAGCTATGGCTACACCTTC. It specifies CAISGTDSYGYTF.

The rearrangement links TRBV7-9 to TRBJ2-5, with 9 bases that match TRBD1. The germline V gene encodes CDR1 SEHNR and CDR2 FQNEAQ (reference sequence). The CDR3 loop spans 15 amino acids. V gave up 5 bases and J gave up 4 bases; unmatched junction bases: 8. In nucleotides, the CDR3 is TGTGCCAGCAGCCAAGGGACAGGGTGGCGAGAGACCCAGTACTTC. Amino acid sequence: CASSQGTGWRETQYF.

The chain couples TRBV6-6 to TRBJ1-1, with a tentative D call TRBD1 (5 bases). The CDR3 is 11 residues long. Germline V gives CDR1 MNHNY, CDR2 SVGAGI (reference sequence). The V and J ends lost 7 bases and 8 bases respectively, with 11 bases between them. This chain's CDR3 is CASIRATEAFF. The CDR3, as DNA: TGTGCCAGCATCAGGGCCACCGAAGCTTTCTTT.